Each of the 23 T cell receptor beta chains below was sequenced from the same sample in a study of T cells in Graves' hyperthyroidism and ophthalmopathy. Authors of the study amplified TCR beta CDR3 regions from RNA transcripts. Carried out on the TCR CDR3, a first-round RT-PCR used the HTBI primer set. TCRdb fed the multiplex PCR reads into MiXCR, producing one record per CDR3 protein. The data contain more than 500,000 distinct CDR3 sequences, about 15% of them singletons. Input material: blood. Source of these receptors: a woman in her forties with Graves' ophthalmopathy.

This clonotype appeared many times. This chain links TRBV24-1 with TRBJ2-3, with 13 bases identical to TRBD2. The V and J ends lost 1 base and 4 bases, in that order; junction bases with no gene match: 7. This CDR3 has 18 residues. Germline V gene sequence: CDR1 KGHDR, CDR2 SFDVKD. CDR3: CATSDFRGLAGVADTQYF. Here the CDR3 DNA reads TGTGCCACCAGTGATTTTCGAGGACTAGCGGGAGTTGCAGATACGCAGTATTTT.

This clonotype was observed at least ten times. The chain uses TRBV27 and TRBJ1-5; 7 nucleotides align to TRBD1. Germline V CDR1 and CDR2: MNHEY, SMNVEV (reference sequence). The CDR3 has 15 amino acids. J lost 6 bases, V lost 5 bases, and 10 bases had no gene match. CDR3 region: CASSRDRVRGQPQHF. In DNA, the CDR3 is TGTGCCAGCAGTCGTGACAGGGTAAGGGGTCAGCCCCAGCATTTT.

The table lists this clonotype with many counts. The CDR3 loop is CSVESRGSGETQYF. In DNA form, the CDR3 reads TGCAGCGTTGAATCGCGCGGGAGTGGTGAGACCCAGTACTTC. The chain uses TRBV29-1 and TRBJ2-5; TRBD2 matches 7 bases. Germline V lookup: CDR1 SQVTM, CDR2 ANQGSEA. The V segment lost 2 bases and the J segment 5 bases; nucleotides outside the gene matches: 8. This CDR3 is 14 amino acids long. Drawing the rest from reference TRBV29-1 and TRBJ2-5, the complete variable domain is SAVISQKPSRDICQRGTSLTIQCQVDSQVTMMFWYRQQPGQSLTLIATANQGSEATYESGFVIDKFPISRPNLTFSTLTVSNMSPEDSSIYLCSVESRGSGETQYFGPGTRLLVL.

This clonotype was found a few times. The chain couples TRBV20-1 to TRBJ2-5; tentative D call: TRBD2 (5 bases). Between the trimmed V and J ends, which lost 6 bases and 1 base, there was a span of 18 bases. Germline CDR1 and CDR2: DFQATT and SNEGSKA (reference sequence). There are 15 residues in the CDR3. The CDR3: CSANGETPSQETQYF. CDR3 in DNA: TGCAGTGCCAATGGGGAGACTCCAAGCCAAGAGACCCAGTACTTC.

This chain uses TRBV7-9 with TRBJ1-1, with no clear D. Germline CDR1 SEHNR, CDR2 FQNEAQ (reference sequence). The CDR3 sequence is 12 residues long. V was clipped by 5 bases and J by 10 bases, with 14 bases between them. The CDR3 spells CASSRAQDSAFF. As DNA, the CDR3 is TGTGCCAGCAGCCGTGCTCAGGACTCAGCTTTCTTT. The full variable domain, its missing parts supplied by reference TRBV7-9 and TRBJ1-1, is DTGVSQNPRHKITKRGQNVTFRCDPISEHNRLYWYRQTLGQGPEFLTYFQNEAQLEKSRLLSDRFSAERPKGSFSTLEIQRTEQGDSAMYLCASSRAQDSAFFGQGTRLTVV.

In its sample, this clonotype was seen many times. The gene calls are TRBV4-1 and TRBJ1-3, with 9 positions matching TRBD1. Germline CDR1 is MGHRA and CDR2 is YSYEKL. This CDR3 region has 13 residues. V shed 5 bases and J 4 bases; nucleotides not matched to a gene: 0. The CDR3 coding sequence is TGCGCCAGCAGCGGGACAGGGGGAAACACCATATATTTT. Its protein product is CASSGTGGNTIYF.

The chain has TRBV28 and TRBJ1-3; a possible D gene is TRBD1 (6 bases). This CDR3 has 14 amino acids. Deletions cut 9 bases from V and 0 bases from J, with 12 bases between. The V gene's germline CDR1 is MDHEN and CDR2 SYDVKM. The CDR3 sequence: CASRDTLSGNTIYF. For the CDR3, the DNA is TGTGCCAGTCGGGACACCCTCTCTGGAAACACCATATATTTT.

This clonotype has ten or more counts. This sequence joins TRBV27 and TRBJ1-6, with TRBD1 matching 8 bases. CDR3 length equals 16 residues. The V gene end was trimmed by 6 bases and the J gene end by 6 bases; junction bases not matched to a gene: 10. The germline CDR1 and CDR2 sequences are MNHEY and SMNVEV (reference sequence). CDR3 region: CASSLRTGLSNSPLHF. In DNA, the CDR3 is TGTGCCAGCAGCCTCCGGACAGGGCTTTCTAATTCACCCCTCCACTTT.

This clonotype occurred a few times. The CDR3 DNA follows: TGTGCCAGTAGTCCGGGAGAGAGGGGAGGGAAGCAGTACTTC. Protein: CASSPGERGGKQYF. The genes are TRBV19 and TRBJ2-7; TRBD2 agrees at 7 bases. The V segment lost 5 bases and the J segment 8 bases; nucleotides outside the gene matches: 12. In germline, CDR1 is LNHDA, CDR2 SQIVND (reference sequence). The length of the CDR3 is 14 residues.

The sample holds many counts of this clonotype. This CDR3 reads CASLQQGASTEAFF. In nucleotides, the CDR3 is TGTGCCAGCTTACAACAGGGGGCAAGCACTGAAGCTTTCTTT. The chain combines TRBV7-8 with TRBJ1-1, with TRBD1 matching 9 bases. The V segment lost 8 bases and the J segment 4 bases; nucleotides outside the gene matches: 8. CDR1 is SGHVS and CDR2 is FQNEAQ in the germline V gene. The CDR3 totals 14 residues.

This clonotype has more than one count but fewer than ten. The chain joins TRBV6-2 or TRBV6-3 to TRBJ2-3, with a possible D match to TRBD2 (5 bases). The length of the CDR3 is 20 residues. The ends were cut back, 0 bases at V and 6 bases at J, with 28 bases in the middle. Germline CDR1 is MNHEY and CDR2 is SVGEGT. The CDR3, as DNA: TGTGCCAGCAGTTACTCGTTAGAAGAACTAGGAGATAGTCAGAGGGATACGCAGTATTTT. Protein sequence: CASSYSLEELGDSQRDTQYF.

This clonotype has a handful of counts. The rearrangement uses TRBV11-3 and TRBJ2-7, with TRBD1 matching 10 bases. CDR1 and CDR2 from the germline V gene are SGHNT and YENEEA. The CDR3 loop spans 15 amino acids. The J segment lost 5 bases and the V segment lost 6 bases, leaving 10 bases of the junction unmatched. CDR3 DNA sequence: TGTGCCAGCAGTCGTGGGGGACAGGGGACCAACGAGCAGTACTTC. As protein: CASSRGGQGTNEQYF.

In DNA, the CDR3 is TGTGCCAGCTGTCAACCCGGGACAGCTTTTGGCACAGATACGCAGTATTTT. It translates to CASCQPGTAFGTDTQYF. This chain connects TRBV28 to TRBJ2-3; 7 positions agree with TRBD1. Losses at the gene ends were 8 bases for V and 1 base for J; bases not matched to a gene: 15. This CDR3 comprises 17 residues. Germline V gene lookup returns CDR1 MDHEN and CDR2 SYDVKM.

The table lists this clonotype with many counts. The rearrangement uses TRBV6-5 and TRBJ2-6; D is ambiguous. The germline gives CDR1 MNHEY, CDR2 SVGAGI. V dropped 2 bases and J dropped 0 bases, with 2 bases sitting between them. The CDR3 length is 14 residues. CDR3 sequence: CASSYSSGANVLTF. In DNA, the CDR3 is TGTGCCAGCAGTTACAGCTCTGGGGCCAACGTCCTGACTTTC.

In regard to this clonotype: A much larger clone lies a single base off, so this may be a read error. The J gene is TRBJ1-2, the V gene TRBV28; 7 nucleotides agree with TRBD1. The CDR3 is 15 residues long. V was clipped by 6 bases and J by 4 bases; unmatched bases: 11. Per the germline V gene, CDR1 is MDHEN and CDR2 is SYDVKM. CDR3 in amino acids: CASRKPGTAPYGYTF. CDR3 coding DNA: TGTGCCAGCAGAAAGCCTGGGACAGCCCCCTATGGCTACACCTTC.

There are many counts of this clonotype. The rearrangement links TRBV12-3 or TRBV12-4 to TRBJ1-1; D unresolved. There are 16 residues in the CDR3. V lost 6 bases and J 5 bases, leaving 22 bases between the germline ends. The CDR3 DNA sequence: TGTGCCAGCAGCTCCTCCACTTCCCTCGGGGTGACTGAAGCTTTCTTT. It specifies CASSSSTSLGVTEAFF.

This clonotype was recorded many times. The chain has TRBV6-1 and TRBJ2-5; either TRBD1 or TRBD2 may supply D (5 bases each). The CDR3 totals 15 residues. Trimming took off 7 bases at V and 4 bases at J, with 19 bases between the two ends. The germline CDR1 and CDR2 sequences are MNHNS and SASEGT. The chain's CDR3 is CASTQTGTALETQYF. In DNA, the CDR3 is TGTGCCAGCACCCAGACCGGGACCGCCTTAGAGACCCAGTACTTC.

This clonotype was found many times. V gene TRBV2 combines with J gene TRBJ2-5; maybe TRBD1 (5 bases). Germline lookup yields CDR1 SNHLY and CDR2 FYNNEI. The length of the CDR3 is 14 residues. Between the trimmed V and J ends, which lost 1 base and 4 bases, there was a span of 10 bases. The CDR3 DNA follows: TGTGCCAGCAGTGAAGTGGGGCCGCGAGAGACCCAGTACTTC. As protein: CASSEVGPRETQYF.

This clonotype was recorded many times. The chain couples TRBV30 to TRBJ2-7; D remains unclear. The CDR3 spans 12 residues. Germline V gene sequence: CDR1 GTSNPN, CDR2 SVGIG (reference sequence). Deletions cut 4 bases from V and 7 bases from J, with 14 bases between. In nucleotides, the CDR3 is TGTGCCTGGAAACTCCAACCCAATGAGCAGTACTTC. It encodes CAWKLQPNEQYF.

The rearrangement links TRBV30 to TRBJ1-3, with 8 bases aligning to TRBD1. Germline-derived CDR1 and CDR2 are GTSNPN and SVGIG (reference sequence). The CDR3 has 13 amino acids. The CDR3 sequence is CAFTGGSGNTIYF. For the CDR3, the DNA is TGTGCATTTACAGGGGGCTCTGGAAACACCATATATTTT.

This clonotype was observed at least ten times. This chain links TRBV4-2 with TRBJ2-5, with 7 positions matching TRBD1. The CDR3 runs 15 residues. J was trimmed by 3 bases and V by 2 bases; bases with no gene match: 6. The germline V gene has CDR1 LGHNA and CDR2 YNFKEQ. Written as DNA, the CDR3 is TGTGCCAGCAGCCAAACCGGGACAGAGAAAGAGACCCAGTACTTC. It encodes CASSQTGTEKETQYF.

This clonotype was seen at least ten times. CDR3 nucleotide sequence: TGCGCCAGCAGCCAAGATCCCCGGGTCGGGGAGACCCAGTACTTC. It yields the protein CASSQDPRVGETQYF. V is TRBV4-1 and J is TRBJ2-5, with D hard to call. Germline values: CDR1 MGHRA, CDR2 YSYEKL. Trimming stripped 0 bases from V and 5 bases from J, with 13 bases between. The CDR3 contains 15 residues.

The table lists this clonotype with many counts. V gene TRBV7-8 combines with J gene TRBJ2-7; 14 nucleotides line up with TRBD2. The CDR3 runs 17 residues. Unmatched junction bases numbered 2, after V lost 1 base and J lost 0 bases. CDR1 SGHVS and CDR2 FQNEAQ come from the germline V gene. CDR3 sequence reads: CASSLGTSGRFSYEQYF. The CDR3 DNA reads TGTGCCAGCAGCTTAGGGACTAGCGGGAGGTTCTCCTACGAGCAGTACTTC.